This T cell receptor beta chain is drawn from a study of T cells in women clearing cervical HPV infection. Measured with immunoSEQ multiplex PCR; TCRdb has only the in-frame clones, and not every one. The sample data list tens of thousands of clones. The CDR3 contains 17 residues. With 4 bases clipped from V and 4 bases from J, the junction kept 11 bases outside the gene matches. Germline-derived CDR1 and CDR2 are WSHSY and SAAADI. A note on this clone: The read comes to an end 3 residues before the CDR3 does, leaving the germline J gene to fill in the end.

Sequencing input: blood buffy coat. V is TRBV10-2 and J is TRBJ2-1; TRBD2 agrees at 9 bases. The receptor was isolated from a woman aged 18 to 75 with a cervical HPV16 infection that either progressed to CIN3+ or cleared (not recorded which). The covered CDR3 bases are TGCGCCAGCAGTGGATCCGGGACTAGCAGTATTTACAATGAG. Its translation: CASSGSGTSSIYNE. The full-length CDR3 reads as CASSGSGTSSIYNEQFF.